This T cell receptor (beta chain) emerged from a study of cytomegalovirus exposure and HLA in healthy donors. Overall study results and limits: The sole available immune exposure information was CMV serostatus.

On this clone itself: What it recognizes is unknown.

PCR employed 60 Vbeta and 13 Jbeta primers. TCRdb's copy holds only in-frame clones and misses some; the assay was immunoSEQ multiplex PCR. The sample gives about 160,000 clones, roughly 79% of which show up once; 0.98% is in the top ten. V was clipped by 6 bases and J by 2 bases; unmatched bases: 8. Germline V CDR1 and CDR2: ENHRY, SYGVKD. This CDR3 region has 17 residues. This sequence was found in a woman between 45 and 60 years old in good health and CMV-seropositive. Sequenced sample: PBMCs. The chain is built from TRBV10-3 and TRBJ2-5; 14 bases match TRBD2. The CDR3 bases are TGTGCCATCAGCGGGACTAGCGGGGGCCGGGTACAAGAGACCCAGTACTTC. Its translation is CAISGTSGGRVQETQYF.